This T cell receptor (beta chain) was identified during a study of T cell repertoires in cytomegalovirus infection. Study-level information: Both a matching HLA type and CMV infection were indicated by public TCR beta signatures. Whole-study findings and limits: What dominated the ex vivo response were HLA-C-restricted CMV-specific TCR beta clonotypes.

There are a few counts of this clonotype. Antigen specificity is unknown. Via MiXCR, TCRdb re-called the reads, giving one row per CDR3 protein. The sample lists about 740,000 distinct CDR3 sequences, roughly 35% seen once, with 2.8% in the top ten. CDR3 length equals 16 residues. The germline V gene encodes CDR1 LNHDA and CDR2 SQIVND (reference sequence). Unmatched junction bases numbered 8, after V lost 3 bases and J lost 3 bases. Material: PBMCs. The chain recombines TRBV19 with TRBJ1-2, with 9 bases identical to TRBD1. The sequence came from a human donor in good health (CMV status not recorded). Some clones in this sample may be carry-over from other donors' samples. This CDR3 is CASSIGNRGLDYGYTF. CDR3 nucleotides: TGTGCCAGTAGTATCGGGAACAGGGGGCTGGACTATGGCTACACCTTC.